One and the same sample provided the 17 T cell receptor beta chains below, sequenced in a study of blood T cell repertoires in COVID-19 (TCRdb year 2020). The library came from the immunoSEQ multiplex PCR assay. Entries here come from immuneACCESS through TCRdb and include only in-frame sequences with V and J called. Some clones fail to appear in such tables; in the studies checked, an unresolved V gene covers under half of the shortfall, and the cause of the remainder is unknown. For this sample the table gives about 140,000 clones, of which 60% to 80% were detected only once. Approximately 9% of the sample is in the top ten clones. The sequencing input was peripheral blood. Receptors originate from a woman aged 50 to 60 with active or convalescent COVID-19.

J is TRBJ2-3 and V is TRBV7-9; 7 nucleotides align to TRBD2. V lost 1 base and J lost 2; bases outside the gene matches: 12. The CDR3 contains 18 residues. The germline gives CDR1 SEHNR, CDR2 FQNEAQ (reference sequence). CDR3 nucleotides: TGTGCCAGCAGCTTAGGGGGCTTGTCTAGCGGACTCACAGATACGCAGTATTTT. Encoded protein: CASSLGGLSSGLTDTQYF. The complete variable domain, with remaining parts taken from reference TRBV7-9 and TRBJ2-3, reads DTGVSQNPRHKITKRGQNVTFRCDPISEHNRLYWYRQTLGQGPEFLTYFQNEAQLEKSRLLSDRFSAERPKGSFSTLEIQRTEQGDSAMYLCASSLGGLSSGLTDTQYFGPGTRLTVL.

This CDR3 reads CASSRRRTGPQTTEAFF. The CDR3 DNA follows: TGTGCCAGCAGCCGAAGACGGACAGGGCCACAGACCACTGAAGCTTTCTTT. The J gene is TRBJ1-1, the V gene TRBV13; 8 nucleotides align to TRBD1. Germline trimming cut 5 bases from V and 4 bases from J; bases unmatched to any gene: 15. This CDR3 region has 17 residues. Germline V CDR1 and CDR2: PRHDT, FYEKMQ (reference sequence).

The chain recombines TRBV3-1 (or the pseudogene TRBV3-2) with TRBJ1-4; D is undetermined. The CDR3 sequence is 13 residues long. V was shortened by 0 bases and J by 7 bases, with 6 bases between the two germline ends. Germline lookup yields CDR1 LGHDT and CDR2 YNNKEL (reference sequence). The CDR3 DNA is TGTGCCAGCAGCCAAGATCGAGGTGAAAAACTGTTTTTT. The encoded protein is CASSQDRGEKLFF.

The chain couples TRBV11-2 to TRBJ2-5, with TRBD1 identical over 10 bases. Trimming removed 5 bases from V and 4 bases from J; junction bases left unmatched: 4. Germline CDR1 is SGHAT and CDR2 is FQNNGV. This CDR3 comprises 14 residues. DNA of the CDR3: TGTGCCAGCAGCGCCCGGACAGGGGGAGAGACCCAGTACTTC. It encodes CASSARTGGETQYF. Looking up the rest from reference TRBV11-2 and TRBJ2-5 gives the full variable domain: EAGVAQSPRYKIIEKRQSVAFWCNPISGHATLYWYQQILGQGPKLLIQFQNNGVVDDSQLPKDRFSAERLKGVDSTLKIQPAKLEDSAVYLCASSARTGGETQYFGPGTRLLVL.

The CDR3 loop reads CASSPRGGGNTGELFF. The DNA for the CDR3 is TGTGCCAGCAGCCCCCGTGGGGGGGGGAACACCGGGGAGCTGTTTTTT. The chain links TRBV3-1 (or the pseudogene TRBV3-2) to TRBJ2-2; TRBD2 aligns across 7 bases. Trimming at V came to 4 bases and at J to 1 base, leaving 6 bases not matched to a gene. Germline assignment: CDR1 LGHDT and CDR2 YNNKEL (reference sequence). CDR3 length equals 16 residues.

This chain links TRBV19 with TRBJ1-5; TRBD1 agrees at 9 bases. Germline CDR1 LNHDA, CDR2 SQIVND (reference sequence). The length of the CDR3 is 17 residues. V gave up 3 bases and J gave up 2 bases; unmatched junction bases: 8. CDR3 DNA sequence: TGTGCCAGTAGTATGTCACGGACAGGGGTGGGCAATCAGCCCCAGCATTTT. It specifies CASSMSRTGVGNQPQHF.

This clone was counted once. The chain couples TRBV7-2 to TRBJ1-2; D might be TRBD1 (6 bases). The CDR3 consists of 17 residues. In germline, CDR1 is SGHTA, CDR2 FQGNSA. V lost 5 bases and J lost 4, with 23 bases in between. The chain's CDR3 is CASSPLRGGGGGYGYTF. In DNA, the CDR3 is TGTGCCAGCAGCCCCCTCCGAGGGGGGGGCGGAGGCTATGGCTACACCTTC.

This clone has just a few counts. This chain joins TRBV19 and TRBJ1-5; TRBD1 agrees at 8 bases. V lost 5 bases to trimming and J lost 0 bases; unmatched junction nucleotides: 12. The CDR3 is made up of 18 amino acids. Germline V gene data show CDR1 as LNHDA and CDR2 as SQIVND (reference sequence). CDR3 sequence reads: CASSPRGLNTISNQPQHF. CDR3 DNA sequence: TGTGCCAGTAGTCCCAGGGGGCTAAACACGATTAGCAATCAGCCCCAGCATTTT.

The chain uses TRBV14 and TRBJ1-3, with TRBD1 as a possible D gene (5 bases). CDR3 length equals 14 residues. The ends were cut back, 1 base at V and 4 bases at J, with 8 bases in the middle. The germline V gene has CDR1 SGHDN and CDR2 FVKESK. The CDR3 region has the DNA TGTGCCAGCAGCCAAGCAGGGTCGGGAAACACCATATATTTT. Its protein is CASSQAGSGNTIYF.

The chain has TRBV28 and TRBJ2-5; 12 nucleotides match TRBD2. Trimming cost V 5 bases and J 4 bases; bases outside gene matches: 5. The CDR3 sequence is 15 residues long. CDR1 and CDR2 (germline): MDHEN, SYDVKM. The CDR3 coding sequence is TGTGCCAGCAGTCCCCTGGGACTAGCGGGAGAGACCCAGTACTTC. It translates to CASSPLGLAGETQYF. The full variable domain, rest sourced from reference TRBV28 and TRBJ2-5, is DVKVTQSSRYLVKRTGEKVFLECVQDMDHENMFWYRQDPGLGLRLIYFSYDVKMKEKGDIPEGYSVSREKKERFSLILESASTNQTSMYLCASSPLGLAGETQYFGPGTRLLVL.

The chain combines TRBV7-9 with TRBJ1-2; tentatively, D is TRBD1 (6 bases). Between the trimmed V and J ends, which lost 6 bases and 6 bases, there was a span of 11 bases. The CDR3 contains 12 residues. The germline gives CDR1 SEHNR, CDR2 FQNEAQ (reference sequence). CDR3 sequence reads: CASRFEGDGYTF. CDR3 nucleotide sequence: TGTGCCAGCAGATTCGAGGGGGATGGCTACACCTTC.

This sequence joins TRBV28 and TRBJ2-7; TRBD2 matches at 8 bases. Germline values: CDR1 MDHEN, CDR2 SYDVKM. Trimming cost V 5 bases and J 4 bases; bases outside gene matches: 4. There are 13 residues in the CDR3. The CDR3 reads CASSGTRSYEQYF. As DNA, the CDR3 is TGTGCCAGCAGTGGGACTAGATCGTACGAGCAGTACTTC.

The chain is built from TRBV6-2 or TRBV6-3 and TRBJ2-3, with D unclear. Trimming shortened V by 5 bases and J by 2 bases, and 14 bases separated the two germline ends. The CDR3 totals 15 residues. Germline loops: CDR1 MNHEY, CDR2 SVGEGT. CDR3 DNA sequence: TGTGCCAGCAGTGCAAACTCCTACCTCACAGATACGCAGTATTTT. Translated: CASSANSYLTDTQYF.

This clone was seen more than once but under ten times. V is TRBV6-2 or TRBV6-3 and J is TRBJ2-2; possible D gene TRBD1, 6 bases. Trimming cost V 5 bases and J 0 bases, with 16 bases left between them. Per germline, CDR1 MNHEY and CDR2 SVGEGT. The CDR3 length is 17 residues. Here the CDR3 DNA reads TGTGCCAGCAGTGAGCTACAGGGAATTACGAACACCGGGGAGCTGTTTTTT. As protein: CASSELQGITNTGELFF.

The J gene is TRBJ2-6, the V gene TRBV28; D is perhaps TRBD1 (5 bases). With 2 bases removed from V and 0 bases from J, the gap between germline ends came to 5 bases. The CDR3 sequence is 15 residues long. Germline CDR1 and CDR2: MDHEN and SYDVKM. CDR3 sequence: CASSLQGSGANVLTF. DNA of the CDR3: TGTGCCAGCAGTTTACAGGGCTCTGGGGCCAACGTCCTGACTTTC.

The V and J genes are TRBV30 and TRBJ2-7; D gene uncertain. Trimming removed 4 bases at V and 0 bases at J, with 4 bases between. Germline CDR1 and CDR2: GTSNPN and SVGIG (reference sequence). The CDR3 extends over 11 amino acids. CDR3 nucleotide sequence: TGTGCCTGGAAGCGCTCCTACGAGCAGTACTTC. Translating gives CAWKRSYEQYF.

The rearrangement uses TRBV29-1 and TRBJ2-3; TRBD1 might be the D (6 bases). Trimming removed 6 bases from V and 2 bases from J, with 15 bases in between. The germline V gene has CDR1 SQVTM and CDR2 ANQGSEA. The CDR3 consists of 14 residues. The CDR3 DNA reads TGCAGCGTCCGAACAGGGATTGACACAGATACGCAGTATTTT. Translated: CSVRTGIDTDTQYF.